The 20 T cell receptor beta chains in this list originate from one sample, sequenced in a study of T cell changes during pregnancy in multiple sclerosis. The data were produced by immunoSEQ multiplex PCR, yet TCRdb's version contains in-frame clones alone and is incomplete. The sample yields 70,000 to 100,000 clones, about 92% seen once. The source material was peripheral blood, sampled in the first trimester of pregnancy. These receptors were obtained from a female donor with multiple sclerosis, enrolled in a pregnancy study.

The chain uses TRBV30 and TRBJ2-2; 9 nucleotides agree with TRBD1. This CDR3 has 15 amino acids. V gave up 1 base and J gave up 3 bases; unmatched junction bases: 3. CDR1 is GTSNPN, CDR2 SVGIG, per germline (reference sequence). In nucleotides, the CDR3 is TGTGCCTGGAGTGACCGGGACAGGGACACCGGGGAGCTGTTTTTT. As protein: CAWSDRDRDTGELFF.

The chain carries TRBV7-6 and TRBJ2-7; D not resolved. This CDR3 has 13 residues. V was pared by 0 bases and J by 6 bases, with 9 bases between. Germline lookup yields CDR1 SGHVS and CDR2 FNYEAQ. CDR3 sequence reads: CASSLAAVTEQYF. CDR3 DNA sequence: TGTGCCAGCAGCTTAGCGGCGGTAACCGAGCAGTACTTC.

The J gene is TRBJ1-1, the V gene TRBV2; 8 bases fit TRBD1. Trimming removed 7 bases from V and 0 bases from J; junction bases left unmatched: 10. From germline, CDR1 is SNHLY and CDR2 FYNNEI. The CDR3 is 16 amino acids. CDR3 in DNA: TGTGCCAGCAACGTGGCCAGGACAGGGATGAACACTGAAGCTTTCTTT. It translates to CASNVARTGMNTEAFF.

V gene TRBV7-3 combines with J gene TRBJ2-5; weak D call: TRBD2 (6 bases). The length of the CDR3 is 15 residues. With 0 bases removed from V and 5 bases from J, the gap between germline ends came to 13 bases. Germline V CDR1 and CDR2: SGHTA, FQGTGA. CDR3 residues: CASSLTPQGGETQYF. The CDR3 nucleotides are TGTGCCAGCAGCTTAACGCCCCAGGGAGGCGAGACCCAGTACTTC.

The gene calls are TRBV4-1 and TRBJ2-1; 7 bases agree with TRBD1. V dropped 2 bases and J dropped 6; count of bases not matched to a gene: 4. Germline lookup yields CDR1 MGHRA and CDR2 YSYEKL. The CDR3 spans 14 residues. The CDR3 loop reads CASSQPRQGNEQFF. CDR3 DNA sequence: TGCGCCAGCAGCCAACCCCGACAGGGCAATGAGCAGTTCTTC.

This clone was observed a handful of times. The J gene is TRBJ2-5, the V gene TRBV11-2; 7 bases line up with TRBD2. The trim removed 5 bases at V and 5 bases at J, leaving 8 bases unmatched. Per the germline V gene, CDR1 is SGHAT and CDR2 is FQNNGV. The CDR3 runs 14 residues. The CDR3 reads CASSPLWGGETQYF. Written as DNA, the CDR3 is TGTGCCAGCAGCCCCCTATGGGGGGGGGAGACCCAGTACTTC.

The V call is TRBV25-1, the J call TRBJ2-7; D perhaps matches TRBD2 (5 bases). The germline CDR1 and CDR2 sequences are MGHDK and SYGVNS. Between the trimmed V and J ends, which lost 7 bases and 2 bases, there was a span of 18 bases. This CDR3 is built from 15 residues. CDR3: CASTPNDGVPYEQYF. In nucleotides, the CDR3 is TGTGCCAGCACCCCCAACGACGGGGTTCCCTACGAGCAGTACTTC.

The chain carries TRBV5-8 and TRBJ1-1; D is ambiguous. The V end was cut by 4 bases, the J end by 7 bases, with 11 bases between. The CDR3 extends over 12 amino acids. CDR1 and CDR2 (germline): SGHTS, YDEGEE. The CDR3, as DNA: TGTGCCAGCAGCGACAATAACCTTGAAGCTTTCTTT. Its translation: CASSDNNLEAFF.

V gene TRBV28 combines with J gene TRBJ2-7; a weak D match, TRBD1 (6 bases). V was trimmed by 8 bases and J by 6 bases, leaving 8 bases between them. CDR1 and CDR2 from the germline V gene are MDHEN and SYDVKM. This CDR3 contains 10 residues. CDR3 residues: CASAGVEQYF. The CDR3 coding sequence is TGTGCCAGCGCAGGGGTCGAGCAGTACTTC.

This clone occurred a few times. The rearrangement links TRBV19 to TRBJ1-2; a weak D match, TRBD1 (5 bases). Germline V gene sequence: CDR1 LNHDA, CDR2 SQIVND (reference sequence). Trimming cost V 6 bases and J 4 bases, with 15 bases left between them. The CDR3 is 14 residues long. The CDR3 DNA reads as TGTGCCAGTAGCCAATTGACAGCCCCCTATGGCTACACCTTC. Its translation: CASSQLTAPYGYTF.

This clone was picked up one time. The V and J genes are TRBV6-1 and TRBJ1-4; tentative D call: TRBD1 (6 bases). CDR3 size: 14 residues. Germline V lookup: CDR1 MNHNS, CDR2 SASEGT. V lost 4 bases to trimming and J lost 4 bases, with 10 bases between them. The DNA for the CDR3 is TGTGCCAGCAGTGTTTCAGGGGTTAATGAAAAACTGTTTTTT. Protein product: CASSVSGVNEKLFF.

CDR3 residues: CASSPRGREDYNEQFF. The DNA of the CDR3 is TGTGCCAGCTCACCGAGAGGGAGGGAGGACTACAATGAGCAGTTCTTC. The rearrangement uses TRBV18 and TRBJ2-1, with 7 bases fitting TRBD2. This CDR3 has 16 residues. Trimming cost V 3 bases and J 3 bases; bases outside gene matches: 8. Germline lookup yields CDR1 KGHSH and CDR2 LQKENI.

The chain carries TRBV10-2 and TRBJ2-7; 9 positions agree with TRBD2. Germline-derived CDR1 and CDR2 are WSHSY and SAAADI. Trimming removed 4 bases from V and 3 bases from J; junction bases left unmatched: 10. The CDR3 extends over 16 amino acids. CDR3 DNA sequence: TGCGCCAGCAGTGGGGGGACCGGGACTAGCTACTACGAGCAGTACTTC. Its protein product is CASSGGTGTSYYEQYF.

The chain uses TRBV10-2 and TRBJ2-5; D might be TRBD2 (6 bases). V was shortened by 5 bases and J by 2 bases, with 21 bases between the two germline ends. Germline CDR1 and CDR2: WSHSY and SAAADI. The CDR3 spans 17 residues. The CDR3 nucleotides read TGCGCCAGCAGTCACTTACTCCTCTTCCGGGAGCAAGAGACCCAGTACTTC. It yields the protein CASSHLLLFREQETQYF.

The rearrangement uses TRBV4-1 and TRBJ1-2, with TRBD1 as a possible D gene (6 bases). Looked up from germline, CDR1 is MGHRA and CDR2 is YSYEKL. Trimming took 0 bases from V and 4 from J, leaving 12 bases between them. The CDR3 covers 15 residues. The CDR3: CASSQDTGNGYGYTF. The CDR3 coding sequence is TGCGCCAGCAGCCAAGACACAGGGAACGGCTATGGCTACACCTTC.

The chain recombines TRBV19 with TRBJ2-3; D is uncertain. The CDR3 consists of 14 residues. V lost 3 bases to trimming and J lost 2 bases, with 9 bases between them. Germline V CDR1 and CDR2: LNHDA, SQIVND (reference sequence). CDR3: CASSMGSTTDTQYF. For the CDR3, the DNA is TGTGCCAGTAGTATGGGCAGTACCACAGATACGCAGTATTTT.

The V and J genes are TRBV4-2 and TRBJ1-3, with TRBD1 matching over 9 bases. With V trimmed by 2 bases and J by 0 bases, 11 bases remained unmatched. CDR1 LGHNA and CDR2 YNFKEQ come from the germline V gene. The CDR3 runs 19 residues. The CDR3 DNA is TGTGCCAGCAGCCAACCAACCAGGGACAGGGCTACCTCTGGAAACACCATATATTTT. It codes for CASSQPTRDRATSGNTIYF.

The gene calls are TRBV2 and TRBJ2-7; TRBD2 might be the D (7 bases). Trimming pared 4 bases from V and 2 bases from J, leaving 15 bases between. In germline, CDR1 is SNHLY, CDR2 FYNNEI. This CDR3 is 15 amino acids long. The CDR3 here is CASSGGGGHTYEQYF. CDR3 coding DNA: TGTGCCAGCAGTGGGGGCGGGGGCCACACCTACGAGCAGTACTTC. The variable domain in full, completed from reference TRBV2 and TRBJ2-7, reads EPEVTQTPSHQVTQMGQEVILRCVPISNHLYFYWYRQILGQKVEFLVSFYNNEISEKSEIFDDQFSVERPDGSNFTLKIRSTKLEDSAMYFCASSGGGGHTYEQYFGPGTRLTVT.

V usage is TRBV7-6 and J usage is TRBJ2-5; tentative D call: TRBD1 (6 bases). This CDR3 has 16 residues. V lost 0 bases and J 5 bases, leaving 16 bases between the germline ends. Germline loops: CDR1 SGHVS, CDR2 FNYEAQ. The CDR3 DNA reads TGTGCCAGCAGCTTAGCGCCGTCACAGGGTCGGGAGACCCAGTACTTC. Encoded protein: CASSLAPSQGRETQYF. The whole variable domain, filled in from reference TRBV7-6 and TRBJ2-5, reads GAGVSQSPRYKVTKRGQDVALRCDPISGHVSLYWYRQALGQGPEFLTYFNYEAQQDKSGLPNDRFSAERPEGSISTLTIQRTEQRDSAMYRCASSLAPSQGRETQYFGPGTRLLVL.

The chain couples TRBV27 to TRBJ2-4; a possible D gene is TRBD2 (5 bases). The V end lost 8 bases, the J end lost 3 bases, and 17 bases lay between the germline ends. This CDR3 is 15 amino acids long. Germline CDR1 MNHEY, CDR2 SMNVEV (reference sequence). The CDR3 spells CASGLTSSGKNIQYF. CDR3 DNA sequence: TGTGCCAGCGGCCTTACTAGTAGTGGCAAAAACATTCAGTACTTC.